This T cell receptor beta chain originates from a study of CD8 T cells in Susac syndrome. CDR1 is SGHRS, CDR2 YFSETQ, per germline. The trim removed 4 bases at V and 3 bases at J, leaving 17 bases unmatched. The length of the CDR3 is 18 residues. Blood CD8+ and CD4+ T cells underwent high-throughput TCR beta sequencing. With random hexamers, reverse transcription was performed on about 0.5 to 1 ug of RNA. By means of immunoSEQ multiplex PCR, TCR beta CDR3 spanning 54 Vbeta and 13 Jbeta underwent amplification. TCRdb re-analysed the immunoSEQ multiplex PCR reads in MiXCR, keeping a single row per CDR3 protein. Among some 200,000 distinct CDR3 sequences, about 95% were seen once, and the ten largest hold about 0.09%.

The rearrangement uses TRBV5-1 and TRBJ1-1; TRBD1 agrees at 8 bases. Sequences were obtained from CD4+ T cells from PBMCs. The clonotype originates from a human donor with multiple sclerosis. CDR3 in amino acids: CASSRRDRSKPWDTEAFF. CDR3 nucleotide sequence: TGCGCCAGCAGCCGAAGGGACAGGAGTAAACCTTGGGACACTGAAGCTTTCTTT.